The source of this TCR beta chain is a study of shared clonotypes between healthy human individuals. Profiled with immunoSEQ multiplex PCR; TCRdb holds only in-frame clones, not every one. The sample lists about 2 million clones; roughly 95% were seen once. As regards this clone: As yet, its antigen is unknown.

Findings and caveats of the study: Generally, naive subsets came out with larger estimated richness than memory subsets.

Germline V gene data show CDR1 as SGHRS and CDR2 as YFSETQ. The CDR3 has 15 residues. After removal of 5 bases from V and 4 bases from J, the junction contained 11 bases not matched to a gene. The chain combines TRBV5-1 with TRBJ1-1; 7 nucleotides line up with TRBD1. The sample taken for sequencing was naive CD4+ T cells sorted from blood. The subset was: CD45RA+ positively selected. This TCR was recovered from a man younger than 35 in good health. The CDR3 spells CASRRVGGPGTEAFF. Written as DNA, the CDR3 is TGCGCCAGCAGGAGGGTAGGGGGCCCAGGCACTGAAGCTTTCTTT. The full variable domain, rest sourced from reference TRBV5-1 and TRBJ1-1, is KAGVTQTPRYLIKTRGQQVTLSCSPISGHRSVSWYQQTPGQGLQFLFEYFSETQRNKGNFPGRFSGRQFSNSRSEMNVSTLELGDSALYLCASRRVGGPGTEAFFGQGTRLTVV.